This T cell receptor beta chain was documented in a study of T cell responses to AZD1222 COVID-19 vaccine. Study background: Second-dose intervals of approximately 4 or approximately 12 weeks were pooled.

Broader study findings: Sampling captured repertoires only after the peak T cell response. Clonal diversity may have been underestimated, and the donors were mostly white British, with more females than males. Of the AZD1222 recipients, only 5 or 6 were seropositive at baseline.

A note on this clone: What it binds is not known.

Sequencing used immunoSEQ multiplex PCR; TCRdb keeps in-frame clones, though not all of them. Among about 120,000 clones listed, 80% to 90% were seen once. From germline, CDR1 is KGHSH and CDR2 LQKENI. V was trimmed by 1 base and J by 6 bases, leaving 15 bases between them. This CDR3 region has 16 residues. The chain carries TRBV18 and TRBJ2-2; TRBD2 might be the D (6 bases). Sequenced here: peripheral blood, sampled on day 0 of AZD1222 vaccination. The receptor was isolated from an adult in good health. The CDR3 loop reads CASSPQVAASPGELFF. CDR3 sequence (DNA): TGTGCCAGCTCACCACAGGTAGCGGCATCCCCCGGGGAGCTGTTTTTT.